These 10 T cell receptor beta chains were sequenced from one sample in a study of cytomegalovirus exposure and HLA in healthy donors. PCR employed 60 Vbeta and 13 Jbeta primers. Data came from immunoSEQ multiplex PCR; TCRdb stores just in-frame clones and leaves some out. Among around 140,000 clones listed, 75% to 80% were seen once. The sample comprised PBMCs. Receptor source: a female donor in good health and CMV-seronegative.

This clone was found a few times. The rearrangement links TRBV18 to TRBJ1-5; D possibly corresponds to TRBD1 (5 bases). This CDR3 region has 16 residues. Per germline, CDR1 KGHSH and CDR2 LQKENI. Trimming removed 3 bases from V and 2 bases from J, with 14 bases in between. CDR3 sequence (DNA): TGTGCCAGCTCACCCCCTCCTGGGGCGGGCAATCAGCCCCAGCATTTT. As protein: CASSPPPGAGNQPQHF.

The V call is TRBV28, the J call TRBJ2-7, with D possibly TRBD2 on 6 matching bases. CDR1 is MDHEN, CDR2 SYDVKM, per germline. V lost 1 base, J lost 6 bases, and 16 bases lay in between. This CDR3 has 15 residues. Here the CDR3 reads CASSLLAGTKGEQYF. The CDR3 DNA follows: TGTGCCAGCAGTTTATTGGCGGGGACCAAGGGCGAGCAGTACTTC.

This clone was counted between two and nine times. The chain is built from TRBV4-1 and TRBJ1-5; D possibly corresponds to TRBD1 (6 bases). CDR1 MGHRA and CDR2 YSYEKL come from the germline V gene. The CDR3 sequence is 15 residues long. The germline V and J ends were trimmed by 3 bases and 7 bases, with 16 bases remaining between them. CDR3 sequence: CASSQHTGSGQPQHF. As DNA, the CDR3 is TGCGCCAGCAGCCAGCACACAGGGTCAGGACAGCCCCAGCATTTT.

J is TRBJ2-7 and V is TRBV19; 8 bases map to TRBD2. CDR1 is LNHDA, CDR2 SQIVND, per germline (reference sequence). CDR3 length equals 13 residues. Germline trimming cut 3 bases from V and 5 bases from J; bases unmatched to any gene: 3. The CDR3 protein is CASSISLADEQYF. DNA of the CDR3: TGTGCCAGTAGTATTTCACTAGCGGACGAGCAGTACTTC.

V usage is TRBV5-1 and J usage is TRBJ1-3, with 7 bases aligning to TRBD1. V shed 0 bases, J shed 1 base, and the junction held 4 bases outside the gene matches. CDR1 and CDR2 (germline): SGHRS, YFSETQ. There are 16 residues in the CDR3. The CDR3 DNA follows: TGCGCCAGCAGCTTGGGGACAGGTGATTCTGGAAACACCATATATTTT. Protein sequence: CASSLGTGDSGNTIYF.

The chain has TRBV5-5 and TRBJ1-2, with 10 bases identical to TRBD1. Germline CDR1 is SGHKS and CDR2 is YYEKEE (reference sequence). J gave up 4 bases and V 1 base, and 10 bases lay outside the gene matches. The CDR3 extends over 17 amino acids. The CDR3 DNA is TGTGCCAGCAGCTTGTTAGCGACAGGGGGCTTTGGCTATGGCTACACCTTC. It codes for CASSLLATGGFGYGYTF. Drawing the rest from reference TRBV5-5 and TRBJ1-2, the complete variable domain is DAGVTQSPTHLIKTRGQQVTLRCSPISGHKSVSWYQQVLGQGPQFIFQYYEKEERGRGNFPDRFSARQFPNYSSELNVNALLLGDSALYLCASSLLATGGFGYGYTFGSGTRLTVV.

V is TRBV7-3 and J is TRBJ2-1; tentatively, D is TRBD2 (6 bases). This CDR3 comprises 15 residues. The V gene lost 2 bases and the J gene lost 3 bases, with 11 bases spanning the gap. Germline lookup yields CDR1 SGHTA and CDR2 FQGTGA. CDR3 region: CASSLGGTVYNEQFF. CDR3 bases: TGTGCCAGCAGCTTAGGCGGGACGGTCTACAATGAGCAGTTCTTC.

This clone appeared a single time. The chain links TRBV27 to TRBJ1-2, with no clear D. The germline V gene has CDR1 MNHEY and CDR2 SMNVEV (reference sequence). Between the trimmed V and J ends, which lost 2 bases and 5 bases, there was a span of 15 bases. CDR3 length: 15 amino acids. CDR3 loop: CASSLKVRGVYGYTF. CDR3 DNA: TGTGCCAGCAGTTTAAAAGTCCGGGGAGTTTATGGCTACACCTTC.

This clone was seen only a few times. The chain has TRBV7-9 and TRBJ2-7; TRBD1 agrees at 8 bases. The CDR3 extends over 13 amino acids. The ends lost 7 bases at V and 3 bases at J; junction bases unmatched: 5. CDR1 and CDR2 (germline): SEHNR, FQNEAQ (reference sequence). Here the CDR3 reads CASTTTGVYEQYF. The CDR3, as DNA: TGTGCCAGCACCACGACAGGGGTCTACGAGCAGTACTTC.

The CDR3 is CASGKTSGREDEQFF. The DNA of the CDR3 is TGCGCCAGCGGGAAGACTAGCGGGAGGGAGGATGAGCAGTTCTTC. The V and J genes are TRBV5-1 and TRBJ2-1, with TRBD2 matching 14 bases. Trimming took 7 bases from V and 8 from J; bases not matched to a gene: 8. CDR1 is SGHRS and CDR2 is YFSETQ in the germline V gene. The CDR3 is 15 residues long.